The rows below give T cell receptor beta chains drawn from one sample of a study of spatial heterogeneity in lung cancer. TCRdb called the 5' RACE reads again in MiXCR, with one record for every CDR3 protein. The top ten hold around 30% of the sample, which has 9,500 to 12,000 distinct CDR3 sequences, under 6.5% seen once. Sample: PBMCs, taken at surgery. The source of these receptors is a male donor with early-stage non-small cell lung cancer. CDR3s leave out the opening cysteine and the closing phenylalanine or tryptophan.

len	v_gene	j_gene	CDR3aa
11	TRBV3-1	TRBJ1-1	ASSLDREDEAF
17	TRBV27	TRBJ2-1	ASSRDFSGVSSSYNEQF
13	TRBV7-9	TRBJ2-3	ASSLAAGQADTQY
13	TRBV7-9	TRBJ2-5	ASSLWRGNQETQY
16	TRBV24-1	TRBJ2-4	ATREDRGRTLAKNIQY
14	TRBV5-1	TRBJ2-2	ASSPNAGYQSGELF
15	TRBV7-6	TRBJ2-3	ASSLALAGETTDTQY
12	TRBV2	TRBJ1-2	ASSDWRANYGYT
13	TRBV7-2	TRBJ2-7	ASSRGLAGTHEQY
13	TRBV5-1	TRBJ1-2	ASSPGTGKGYGYT
12	TRBV6-5	TRBJ2-7	ASSWGQGHHEQY
12	TRBV11-2	TRBJ1-2	ASSSTGPNYGYT
13	TRBV29-1	TRBJ2-7	SVEGSRDSSYEQY
13	TRBV7-2	TRBJ2-7	ASSPATGALTEQY
14	TRBV3-1	TRBJ2-7	ASSQEGTIKNYEQY
11	TRBV6-9	TRBJ2-7	ASSSRGSYEQY
11	TRBV7-2	TRBJ2-4	ASSSPGGNIQY
12	TRBV6-6	TRBJ1-6	ASSRDRANSPLH
14	TRBV28	TRBJ2-3	ASSLYDLGSGDTQY
14	TRBV28	TRBJ2-2	ASTIVRGGAGGELF
13	TRBV5-1	TRBJ2-2	ASRPGTSNTGELF
14	TRBV5-1	TRBJ2-7	ASSLAGRSGAYEQY
19	TRBV12-3/TRBV12-4	TRBJ2-2	ASSYFERGLLLGPDTGELF
11	TRBV20-1	TRBJ2-1	SPSGSSYNEQF
10	TRBV6-1	TRBJ1-1	ASSRDRTEAF
11	TRBV29-1	TRBJ1-3	SVVRGSGNTIY
10	TRBV2	TRBJ2-7	ASSETSYEQY
12	TRBV28	TRBJ1-1	ASSPAQLGGYAF
11	TRBV12-3/TRBV12-4	TRBJ2-7	ASSPTGAYEQY
14	TRBV7-6	TRBJ2-3	ASTTRTSGRTDTQY
13	TRBV20-1	TRBJ2-1	SASKGTQGRGEQF
12	TRBV20-1	TRBJ2-2	SAPASGRVGELF
14	TRBV3-1	TRBJ2-3	ASSHGGLARGDTQY
12	TRBV6-5	TRBJ1-3	ASSPGTSGNTIY
11	TRBV27	TRBJ2-5	ASHPGSIETQY
12	TRBV6-6	TRBJ2-3	ASSYGSLGDTQY
13	TRBV27	TRBJ2-5	ASSPLGEDQETQY
13	TRBV7-3	TRBJ2-5	ASSLWGSGGETQY
13	TRBV9	TRBJ2-5	ASSVLAGQQETQY
12	TRBV3-1	TRBJ2-3	ASSPGQAEDTQY
13	TRBV6-5	TRBJ2-7	ASSRGTGSSYEQY
11	TRBV20-1	TRBJ2-7	SAGTSGRYEQY
12	TRBV20-1	TRBJ1-1	SAGQGAMITEAF
12	TRBV4-1	NA	ASSQDRGGAELF
13	TRBV27	TRBJ2-5	ASSRGEGGVETQY
15	TRBV5-4	TRBJ1-1	ASSPAARARVNTEAF
13	TRBV5-6	TRBJ2-7	ASSLLPGQVYEQY
15	TRBV9	TRBJ2-3	ASSVEIGGRRADTQY
17	TRBV4-3	TRBJ1-1	ASSQDAGQVHPWDTEAF
15	TRBV5-1	TRBJ1-2	ASSLEPNRASRNGYT